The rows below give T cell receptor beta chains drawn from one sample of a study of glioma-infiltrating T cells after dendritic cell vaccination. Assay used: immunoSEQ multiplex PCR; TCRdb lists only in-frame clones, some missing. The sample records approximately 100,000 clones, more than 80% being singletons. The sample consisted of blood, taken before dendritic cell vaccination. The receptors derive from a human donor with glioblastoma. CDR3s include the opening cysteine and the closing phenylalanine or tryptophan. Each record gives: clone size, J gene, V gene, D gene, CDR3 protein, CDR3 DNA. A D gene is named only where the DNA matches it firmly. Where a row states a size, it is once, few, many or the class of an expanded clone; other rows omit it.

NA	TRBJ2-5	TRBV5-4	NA	CASSSEVNQETQYF	TGTGCCAGCAGCTCAGAAGTAAACCAAGAGACCCAGTACTTC
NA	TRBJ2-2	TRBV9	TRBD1	CASSDDRGANTGELFF	TGTGCCAGCAGCGATGACAGGGGCGCGAACACCGGGGAGCTGTTTTTT
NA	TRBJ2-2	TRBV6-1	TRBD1	CASSDFGQGATGELFF	TGTGCCAGCAGTGACTTCGGTCAGGGGGCCACCGGGGAGCTGTTTTTT
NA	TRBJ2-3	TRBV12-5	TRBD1	CASGLSTGTELTDTQYF	TGTGCTAGTGGTTTGTCCACCGGGACAGAACTCACAGATACGCAGTATTTT
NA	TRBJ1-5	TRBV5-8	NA	CASLVKGQYSNQPQHF	TGTGCCAGCCTTGTCAAGGGGCAATATAGCAATCAGCCCCAGCATTTT
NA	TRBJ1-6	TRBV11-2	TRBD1	CASRKPGQGARNSPLHF	TGTGCCAGCCGTAAACCGGGACAGGGGGCGCGTAATTCACCCCTCCACTTT
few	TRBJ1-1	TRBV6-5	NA	CASSYEALNTEAFF	TGTGCCAGCAGTTACGAAGCCCTGAACACTGAAGCTTTCTTT
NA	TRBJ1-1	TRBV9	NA	CASSPLAVNTEAFF	TGTGCCAGCAGCCCCCTGGCGGTGAACACTGAAGCTTTCTTT
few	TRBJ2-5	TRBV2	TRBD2	CASTGRLAEETQYF	TGTGCCAGCACAGGAAGACTAGCGGAGGAGACCCAGTACTTC
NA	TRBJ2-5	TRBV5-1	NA	CASRLTEEETQYF	TGCGCCAGCAGGCTGACGGAGGAAGAGACCCAGTACTTC
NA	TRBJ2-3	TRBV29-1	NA	CSVELAVSTDTQYF	TGCAGCGTTGAACTAGCAGTGAGCACAGATACGCAGTATTTT
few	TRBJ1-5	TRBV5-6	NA	CASSFFDRQPQHF	TGTGCCAGCAGCTTTTTTGACAGGCAGCCCCAGCATTTT
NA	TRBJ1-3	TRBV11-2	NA	CASSSWAQTSGNTIYF	TGTGCCAGCAGCTCGTGGGCACAGACCTCTGGAAACACCATATATTTT
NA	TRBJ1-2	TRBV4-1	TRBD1	CASRKQGDYGYTF	TGCGCCAGCAGGAAACAGGGGGACTATGGCTACACCTTC
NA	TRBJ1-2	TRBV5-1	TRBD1	CASSLGDRVYGYTF	TGCGCCAGCAGCTTGGGGGACAGGGTCTATGGCTACACCTTC
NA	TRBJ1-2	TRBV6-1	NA	CASSEAPLRLTGGVTANYGYTF	TGTGCCAGCAGTGAAGCTCCGCTCCGGTTAACGGGGGGCGTAACAGCTAACTATGGCTACACCTTC
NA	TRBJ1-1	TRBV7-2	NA	CASSFRNTEAFF	TGTGCCAGCAGCTTCAGGAACACTGAAGCTTTCTTT
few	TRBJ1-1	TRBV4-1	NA	CASSQVPRADTEAFF	TGCGCCAGCAGCCAAGTGCCCAGGGCGGACACTGAAGCTTTCTTT
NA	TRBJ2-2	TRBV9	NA	CASSVVNGTGELFF	TGTGCCAGCAGCGTAGTGAACGGCACCGGGGAGCTGTTTTTT
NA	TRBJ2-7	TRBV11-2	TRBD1	CASSWGQGSYEQYF	TGTGCCAGCAGCTGGGGACAGGGGAGCTACGAGCAGTACTTC
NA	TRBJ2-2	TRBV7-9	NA	CASSLGQNTGELFF	TGTGCCAGCAGCTTGGGACAGAACACCGGGGAGCTGTTTTTT
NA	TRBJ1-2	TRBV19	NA	CASSIQGRGYTF	TGTGCCAGTAGTATACAGGGTCGCGGCTACACCTTC
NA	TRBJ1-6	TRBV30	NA	CAWSVLISDSPLHF	TGTGCCTGGAGTGTACTCATATCGGATTCACCCCTCCACTTT
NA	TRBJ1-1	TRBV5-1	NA	CASTGGKAEAFF	TGCGCCAGCACGGGGGGCAAGGCTGAAGCTTTCTTT
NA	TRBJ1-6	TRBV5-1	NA	CASSLGGSTYFSYNSPLHF	TGCGCCAGCAGCTTGGGCGGTTCGACGTACTTTTCCTATAATTCACCCCTCCACTTT
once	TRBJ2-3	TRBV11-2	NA	CASSRTYSSTDTQYF	TGTGCCAGCAGCCGTACATATTCTAGCACAGATACGCAGTATTTT
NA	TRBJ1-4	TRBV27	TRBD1	CASSGDSTNEKLFF	TGTGCCAGCAGCGGGGACAGCACTAATGAAAAACTGTTTTTT
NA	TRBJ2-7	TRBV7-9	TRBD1	CASRGTVEGEQYF	TGTGCCAGCAGAGGGACAGTCGAGGGGGAGCAGTACTTC
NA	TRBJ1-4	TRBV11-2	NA	CASSLRGMGNEKLFF	TGTGCCAGCAGCTTACGGGGGATGGGTAATGAAAAACTGTTTTTT
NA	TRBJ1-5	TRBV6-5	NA	CASTPPSGNQPQHF	TGTGCCAGCACCCCCCCTTCGGGCAATCAGCCCCAGCATTTT
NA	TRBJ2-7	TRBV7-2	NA	CASSHAGIYYEQYF	TGTGCCAGCAGCCACGCCGGGATCTACTACGAGCAGTACTTC
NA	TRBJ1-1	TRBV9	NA	CASSVAGYAGPSNTEAFF	TGTGCCAGCAGCGTAGCTGGCTACGCAGGCCCGTCGAACACTGAAGCTTTCTTT
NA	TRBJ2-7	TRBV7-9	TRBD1	CASSPRTGGVYEQYF	TGTGCCAGCAGTCCAAGGACAGGGGGCGTTTACGAGCAGTACTTC
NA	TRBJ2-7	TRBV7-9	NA	CASSLAQWTATYEQYF	TGTGCCAGCAGCTTAGCTCAATGGACAGCAACCTACGAGCAGTACTTC
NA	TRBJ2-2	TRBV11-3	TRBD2	CASSAQLAGGTGELFF	TGTGCCAGCAGCGCCCAACTAGCGGGGGGTACCGGGGAGCTGTTTTTT
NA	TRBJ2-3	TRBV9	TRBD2	CASSVALAGVGDTQYF	TGTGCCAGCAGCGTAGCCCTAGCGGGGGTGGGAGATACGCAGTATTTT
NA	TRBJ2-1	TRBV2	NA	CASSEAGQAYSNEQFF	TGTGCCAGCAGTGAAGCGGGGCAGGCCTATTCGAATGAGCAGTTCTTC
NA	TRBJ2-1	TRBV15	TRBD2	CATSSLGERGYNEQFF	TGTGCCACCAGCAGCCTGGGGGAGCGGGGCTACAATGAGCAGTTCTTC
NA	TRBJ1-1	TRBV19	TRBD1	CASSIPRDRDTEAFF	TGTGCCAGTAGTATCCCCCGGGACAGGGACACTGAAGCTTTCTTT
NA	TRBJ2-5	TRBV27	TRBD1	CASSLTGVTQYF	TGTGCCAGCAGTTTGACAGGGGTGACCCAGTACTTC
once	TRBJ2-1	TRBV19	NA	CASSIDGRVSYNEQFF	TGTGCCAGTAGTATAGATGGCAGGGTTTCCTACAATGAGCAGTTCTTC
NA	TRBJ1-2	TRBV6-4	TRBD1	CASSDSRGTGTYGYTF	TGTGCCAGCAGTGACTCGAGGGGGACAGGAACCTATGGCTACACCTTC
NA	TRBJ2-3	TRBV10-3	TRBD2	CATSRGGGSTDTQYF	TGTGCCACATCCCGTGGCGGGGGATCGACAGATACGCAGTATTTT
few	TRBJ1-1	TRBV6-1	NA	CASRGRGTQAFF	TGTGCCAGCAGGGGACGGGGGACCCAAGCTTTCTTT
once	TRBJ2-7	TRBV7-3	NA	CASSLGRGEQYF	TGTGCCAGCAGCTTGGGCCGGGGGGAGCAGTACTTC
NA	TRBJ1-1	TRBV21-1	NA	CASSNRPDSMNTEAFF	TGTGCCAGCAGCAATCGGCCGGACAGCATGAACACTGAAGCTTTCTTT
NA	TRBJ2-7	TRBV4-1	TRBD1	CASSQEPGQGRHEQYF	TGCGCCAGCAGCCAAGAACCGGGACAGGGGCGTCACGAGCAGTACTTC
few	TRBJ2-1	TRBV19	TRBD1	CASSIDLWWDSENEQFF	TGTGCCAGTAGTATAGATCTATGGTGGGACAGTGAAAATGAGCAGTTCTTC
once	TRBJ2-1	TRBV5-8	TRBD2	CASSHTWGGSYNEQFF	TGTGCCAGCAGCCATACTTGGGGGGGCTCCTACAATGAGCAGTTCTTC
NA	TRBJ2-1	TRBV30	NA	CAWSKRLADEQFF	TGTGCCTGGAGTAAGCGGCTGGCCGATGAGCAGTTCTTC
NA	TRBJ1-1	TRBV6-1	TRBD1	CASTLTGPGTEAFF	TGTGCCAGCACCTTGACAGGGCCGGGCACTGAAGCTTTCTTT